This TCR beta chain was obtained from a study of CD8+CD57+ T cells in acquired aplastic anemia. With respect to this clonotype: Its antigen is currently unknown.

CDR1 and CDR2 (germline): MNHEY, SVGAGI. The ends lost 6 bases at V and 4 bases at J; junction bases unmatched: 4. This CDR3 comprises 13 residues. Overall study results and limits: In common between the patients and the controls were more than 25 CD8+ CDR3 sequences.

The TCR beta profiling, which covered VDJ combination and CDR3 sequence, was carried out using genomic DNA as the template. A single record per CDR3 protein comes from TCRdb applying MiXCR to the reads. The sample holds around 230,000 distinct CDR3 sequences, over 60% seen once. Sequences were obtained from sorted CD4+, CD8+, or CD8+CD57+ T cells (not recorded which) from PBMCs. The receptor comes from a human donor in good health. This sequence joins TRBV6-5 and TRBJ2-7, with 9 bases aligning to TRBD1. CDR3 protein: CASSAQGAYEQYF. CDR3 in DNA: TGTGCCAGCAGCGCACAGGGGGCTTACGAGCAGTACTTC.